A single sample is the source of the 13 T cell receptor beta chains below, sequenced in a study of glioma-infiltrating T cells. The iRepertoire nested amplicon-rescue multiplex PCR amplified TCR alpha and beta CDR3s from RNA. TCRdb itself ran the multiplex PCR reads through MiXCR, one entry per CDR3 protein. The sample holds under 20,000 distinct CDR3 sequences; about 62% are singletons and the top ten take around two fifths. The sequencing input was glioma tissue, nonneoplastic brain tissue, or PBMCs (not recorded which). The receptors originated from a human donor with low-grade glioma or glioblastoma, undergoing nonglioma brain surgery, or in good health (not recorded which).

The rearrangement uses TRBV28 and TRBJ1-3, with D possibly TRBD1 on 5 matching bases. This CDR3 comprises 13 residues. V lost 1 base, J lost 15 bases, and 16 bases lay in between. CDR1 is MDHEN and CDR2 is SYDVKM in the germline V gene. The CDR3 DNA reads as TGTGCCAGCAGTTTATCGTCTGTAGACAGTGAATATTTT. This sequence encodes CASSLSSVDSEYF. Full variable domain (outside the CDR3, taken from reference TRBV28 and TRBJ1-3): DVKVTQSSRYLVKRTGEKVFLECVQDMDHENMFWYRQDPGLGLRLIYFSYDVKMKEKGDIPEGYSVSREKKERFSLILESASTNQTSMYLCASSLSSVDSEYFGEGSWLTVV.

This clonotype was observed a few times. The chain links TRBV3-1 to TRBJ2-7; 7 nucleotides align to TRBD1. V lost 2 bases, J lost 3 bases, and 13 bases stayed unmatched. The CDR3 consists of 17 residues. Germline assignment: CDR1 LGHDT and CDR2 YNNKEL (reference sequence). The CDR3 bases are TGTGCCAGCAGCCAAAGGGACAGTTCTACCGTAATCTACGAGCAGTACTTC. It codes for CASSQRDSSTVIYEQYF.

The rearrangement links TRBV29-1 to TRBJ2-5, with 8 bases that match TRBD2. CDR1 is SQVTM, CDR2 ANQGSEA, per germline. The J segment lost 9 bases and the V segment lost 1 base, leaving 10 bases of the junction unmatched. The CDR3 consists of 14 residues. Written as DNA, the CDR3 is TGCAGCGTTGAAGGGACTAGCTTGCCGTGGGCCCAGTACTTC. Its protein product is CSVEGTSLPWAQYF. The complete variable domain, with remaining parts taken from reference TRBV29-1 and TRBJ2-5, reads SAVISQKPSRDICQRGTSLTIQCQVDSQVTMMFWYRQQPGQSLTLIATANQGSEATYESGFVIDKFPISRPNLTFSTLTVSNMSPEDSSIYLCSVEGTSLPWAQYFGPGTRLLVL.

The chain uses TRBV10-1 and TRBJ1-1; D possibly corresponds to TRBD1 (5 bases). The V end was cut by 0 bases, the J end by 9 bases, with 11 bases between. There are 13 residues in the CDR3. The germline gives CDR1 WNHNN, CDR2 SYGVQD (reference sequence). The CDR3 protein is CASSESQRGKAFF. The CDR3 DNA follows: TGCGCCAGCAGTGAGTCCCAGAGGGGTAAAGCTTTCTTT.

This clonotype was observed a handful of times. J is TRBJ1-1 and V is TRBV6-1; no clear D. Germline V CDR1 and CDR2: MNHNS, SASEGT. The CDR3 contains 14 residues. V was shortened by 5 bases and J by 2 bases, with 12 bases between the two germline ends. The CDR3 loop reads CASSYNGLNTEAFF. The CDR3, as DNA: TGTGCCAGCAGTTATAATGGTCTTAACACTGAAGCTTTCTTT.

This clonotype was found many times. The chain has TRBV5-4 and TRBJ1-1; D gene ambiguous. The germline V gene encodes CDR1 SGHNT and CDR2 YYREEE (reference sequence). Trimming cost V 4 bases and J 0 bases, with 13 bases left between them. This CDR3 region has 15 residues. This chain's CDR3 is CASSGATEVNTEAFF. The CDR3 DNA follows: TGTGCCAGCAGCGGCGCCACAGAGGTGAACACTGAAGCTTTCTTT. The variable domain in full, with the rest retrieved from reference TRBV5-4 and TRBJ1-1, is ETGVTQSPTHLIKTRGQQVTLRCSSQSGHNTVSWYQQALGQGPQFIFQYYREEENGRGNFPPRFSGLQFPNYSSELNVNALELDDSALYLCASSGATEVNTEAFFGQGTRLTVV.

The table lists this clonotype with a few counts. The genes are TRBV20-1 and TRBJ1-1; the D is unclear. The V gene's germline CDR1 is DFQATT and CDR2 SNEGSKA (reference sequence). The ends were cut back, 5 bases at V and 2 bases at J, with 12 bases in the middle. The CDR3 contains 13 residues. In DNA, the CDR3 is TGCAGTGCTTCTGCCTCCAGCAACACTGAAGCTTTCTTT. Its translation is CSASASSNTEAFF.

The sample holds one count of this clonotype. In nucleotides, the CDR3 is TGCGCCAGCAGCTCGAGGACTAGCGGGGGGGCAAATGAGCAGTTCTTC. Translating it yields CASSSRTSGGANEQFF. V usage is TRBV5-1 and J usage is TRBJ2-1; 15 bases are a match to TRBD2. The CDR3 spans 16 residues. The junction had 5 bases not matched to a gene; V was cut back by 3 bases and J by 7 bases. Germline V gene sequence: CDR1 SGHRS, CDR2 YFSETQ.

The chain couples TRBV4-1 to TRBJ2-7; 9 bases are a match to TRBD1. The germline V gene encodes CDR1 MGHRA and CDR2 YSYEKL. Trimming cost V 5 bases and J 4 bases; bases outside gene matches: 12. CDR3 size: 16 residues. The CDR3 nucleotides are TGCGCCAGCAGCTTGCCCTCTGGGACAGGGCAGTACGAGCAGTACTTC. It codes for CASSLPSGTGQYEQYF.

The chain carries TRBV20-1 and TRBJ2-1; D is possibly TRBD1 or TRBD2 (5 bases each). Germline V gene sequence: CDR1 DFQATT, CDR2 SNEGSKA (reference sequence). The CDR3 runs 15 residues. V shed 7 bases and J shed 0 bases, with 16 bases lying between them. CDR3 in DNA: TGCAGTGGAACCACCGGGACCCACTCCTACAATGAGCAGTTCTTC. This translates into CSGTTGTHSYNEQFF.

The CDR3 DNA reads TGTGCCAGCACCCCAAAGGGCAGACCCTACGAGCAGTACTTC. Protein sequence: CASTPKGRPYEQYF. The chain combines TRBV6-5 with TRBJ2-7; D ambiguous. The ends were cut back, 7 bases at V and 2 bases at J, with 15 bases in the middle. CDR3 length: 14 residues. In germline, CDR1 is MNHEY, CDR2 SVGAGI.

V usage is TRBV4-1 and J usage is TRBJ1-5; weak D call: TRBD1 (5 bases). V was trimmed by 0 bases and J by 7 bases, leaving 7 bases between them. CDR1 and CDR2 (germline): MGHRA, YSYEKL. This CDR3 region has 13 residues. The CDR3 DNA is TGCGCCAGCAGCCAAGAAGGGGAGCAGCCCCAGCATTTT. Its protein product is CASSQEGEQPQHF.

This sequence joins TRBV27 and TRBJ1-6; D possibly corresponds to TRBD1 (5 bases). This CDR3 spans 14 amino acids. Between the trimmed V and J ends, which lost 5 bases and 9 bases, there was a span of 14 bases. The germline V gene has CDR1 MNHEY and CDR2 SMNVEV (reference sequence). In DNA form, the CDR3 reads TGTGCCAGCAGTCCCCGGGGGTCTGGTTCACCCCTCCACTTT. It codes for CASSPRGSGSPLHF.